The 27 T cell receptor beta chains in this list originate from one sample, sequenced in a study of blood T cell repertoires in COVID-19. Repertoires were generated with immunoSEQ multiplex PCR, while TCRdb's copy carries only in-frame clones and drops some. Altogether 20,000 to 30,000 clones are present, 92% being singletons, with the ten largest covering 2.5% to 3%. The source material was peripheral blood. The receptors derive from a human donor in a cohort sampled during active COVID-19.

This clone was seen a single time. The chain joins TRBV7-9 to TRBJ2-2, with no clear D. Germline V CDR1 and CDR2: SEHNR, FQNEAQ (reference sequence). The V gene lost 5 bases and the J gene lost 1 base, with 11 bases spanning the gap. CDR3 size: 15 residues. CDR3 DNA sequence: TGTGCCAGCAGCCCCGCGAGACAGAACACCGGGGAGCTGTTTTTT. Amino acid sequence: CASSPARQNTGELFF.

The gene calls are TRBV5-1 and TRBJ1-1; 10 bases agree with TRBD1. The CDR3 spans 14 residues. V was pared by 5 bases and J by 5 bases, with 6 bases of the junction left unmatched. CDR1 and CDR2 (germline): SGHRS, YFSETQ. This CDR3 reads CASSWDRGGTEAFF. The DNA of the CDR3 is TGCGCCAGCAGTTGGGACAGGGGAGGGACTGAAGCTTTCTTT.

The chain couples TRBV5-4 to TRBJ2-2, with 8 bases fitting TRBD2. Unmatched junction bases numbered 6, after V lost 4 bases and J lost 4 bases. Germline CDR1 reads SGHNT; CDR2 reads YYREEE (reference sequence). CDR3 length equals 15 residues. The CDR3: CASSPGGAVTGELFF. CDR3 DNA: TGTGCCAGCAGCCCCGGGGGGGCGGTCACCGGGGAGCTGTTTTTT. Filled out from reference TRBV5-4 and TRBJ2-2, the complete variable domain reads ETGVTQSPTHLIKTRGQQVTLRCSSQSGHNTVSWYQQALGQGPQFIFQYYREEENGRGNFPPRFSGLQFPNYSSELNVNALELDDSALYLCASSPGGAVTGELFFGEGSRLTVL.

The chain couples TRBV5-6 to TRBJ2-5; TRBD1 might be the D (6 bases). From germline, CDR1 is SGHDT and CDR2 YYEEEE. V dropped 0 bases and J dropped 7 bases, with 13 bases sitting between them. The length of the CDR3 is 14 residues. DNA of the CDR3: TGTGCCAGCAGCTTGGTACAGGGCTTAGGGACCCAGTACTTC. This encodes CASSLVQGLGTQYF.

The CDR3 region is CASSLFGRGMGTDTQYF. The CDR3 coding sequence is TGCGCCAGCAGCTTGTTCGGCCGGGGGATGGGAACAGATACGCAGTATTTT. The rearrangement uses TRBV5-1 and TRBJ2-3; D possibly corresponds to TRBD2 (6 bases). Germline V gives CDR1 SGHRS, CDR2 YFSETQ. Deletions cut 1 base from V and 3 bases from J, with 18 bases between. This CDR3 contains 17 residues.

This chain connects TRBV19 to TRBJ2-3; possibly TRBD1 for D (6 bases). With 3 bases removed from V and 0 bases from J, the gap between germline ends came to 13 bases. Germline V gene data show CDR1 as LNHDA and CDR2 as SQIVND (reference sequence). This CDR3 is 16 amino acids long. In DNA, the CDR3 is TGTGCCAGTAGTATTCTGGGGACACTGAGCACAGATACGCAGTATTTT. Translating it yields CASSILGTLSTDTQYF.

The chain is built from TRBV2 and TRBJ2-2; D may be TRBD2 (6 bases). From germline, CDR1 is SNHLY and CDR2 FYNNEI. The CDR3 spans 13 residues. Deletions cut 8 bases from V and 4 bases from J, with 11 bases between. CDR3 DNA: TGTGCCAGCGGAGGGAGAAGCACCGGGGAGCTGTTTTTT. The encoded protein is CASGGRSTGELFF.

The V call is TRBV14, the J call TRBJ1-6; perhaps TRBD1 as D (5 bases). This CDR3 is 16 amino acids long. Germline loops: CDR1 SGHDN, CDR2 FVKESK. V was shortened by 1 base and J by 10 bases, with 17 bases between the two germline ends. CDR3 residues: CASSQGRQGGWSPLHF. The DNA for the CDR3 is TGTGCCAGCAGCCAAGGTCGGCAGGGTGGTTGGTCACCCCTCCACTTT.

The rearrangement joins TRBV12-3 or TRBV12-4 to TRBJ1-2, with TRBD1 matching over 8 bases. V lost 6 bases and J lost 4; bases outside the gene matches: 4. The CDR3 sequence is 13 residues long. The CDR3 DNA sequence: TGTGCCAGCAGCTCAGGGGGCGTCTATGGCTACACCTTC. Its translation is CASSSGGVYGYTF.

In DNA, the CDR3 is TGTGCCATCAGGGGGACTAGCCTAGAGACCCAGTACTTC. Translating gives CAIRGTSLETQYF. This rearrangement joins TRBV10-3 to TRBJ2-5, with TRBD2 identical over 9 bases. The V and J ends lost 6 bases and 4 bases, in that order; junction bases with no gene match: 3. Germline V gene data show CDR1 as ENHRY and CDR2 as SYGVKD. This CDR3 has 13 residues.

V and J are TRBV18 and TRBJ2-1; 13 bases are shared with TRBD2. Per germline, CDR1 KGHSH and CDR2 LQKENI. V shed 5 bases and J 2 bases; nucleotides not matched to a gene: 6. This CDR3 has 17 residues. CDR3 nucleotide sequence: TGTGCCAGCTCAATAACTAGCGGGGGGGCCACCTACAATGAGCAGTTCTTC. Protein sequence: CASSITSGGATYNEQFF.

The chain has TRBV10-3 and TRBJ2-6, with a possible D match to TRBD2 (6 bases). V lost 11 bases and J 3 bases, leaving 14 bases between the germline ends. The CDR3 length is 14 residues. The germline V gene encodes CDR1 ENHRY and CDR2 SYGVKD. The CDR3 bases are TGTGCCTCCCACCAGGGACTTGGGGCCAACGTCCTGACTTTC. Its protein is CASHQGLGANVLTF.

The chain has TRBV15 and TRBJ2-5, with TRBD2 matching 14 bases. The CDR3 contains 15 residues. The germline V gene encodes CDR1 LNHNV and CDR2 YYDKDF (reference sequence). The V segment lost 3 bases and the J segment 4 bases; nucleotides outside the gene matches: 1. CDR3 amino acids: CATSRGTSGGETQYF. CDR3 coding DNA: TGTGCCACCAGCAGGGGGACTAGCGGGGGAGAGACCCAGTACTTC.

The gene calls are TRBV7-6 and TRBJ2-7, with a weak D call TRBD1 (5 bases). The CDR3 has 16 amino acids. Germline CDR1 reads SGHVS; CDR2 reads FNYEAQ. V was clipped by 5 bases and J by 2 bases, with 19 bases between them. The CDR3 loop is CASSPKNRDSPYEQYV. DNA for the CDR3: TGTGCCAGCAGCCCCAAGAACCGAGACAGTCCCTACGAGCAGTACGTC.

V gene TRBV12-3 or TRBV12-4 combines with J gene TRBJ1-2; D remains ambiguous. CDR3 size: 13 residues. The V and J ends lost 6 bases and 3 bases respectively, with 11 bases between them. DNA of the CDR3: TGTGCCAGCAGCCCCCGGTCCTACTATGGCTACACCTTC. Residues: CASSPRSYYGYTF.

This sequence joins TRBV29-1 and TRBJ1-1, with D perhaps matching TRBD1 (6 bases). Germline V lookup: CDR1 SQVTM, CDR2 ANQGSEA. The CDR3 extends over 13 amino acids. V dropped 4 bases and J dropped 1 base, with 10 bases sitting between them. The CDR3 sequence is CSVGGHQNTEAFF. DNA of the CDR3: TGCAGCGTTGGGGGACACCAGAACACTGAAGCTTTCTTT.

This sequence joins TRBV6-5 and TRBJ2-7; 8 nucleotides line up with TRBD1. The CDR3 sequence is 13 residues long. Germline V gives CDR1 MNHEY, CDR2 SVGAGI. The junction had 8 bases not matched to a gene; V was cut back by 7 bases and J by 6 bases. The CDR3 sequence: CASMDRVSAEQYV. The CDR3 DNA reads TGTGCCAGCATGGACAGGGTTTCCGCCGAGCAGTACGTC.

The CDR3 here is CASSDIGKETQYF. The DNA of the CDR3 is TGTGCCAGCAGTGATATCGGTAAAGAGACCCAGTACTTC. The V gene is TRBV2, the J gene TRBJ2-5; D unclear. V lost 3 bases and J 3 bases, leaving 8 bases between the germline ends. Germline V gene data show CDR1 as SNHLY and CDR2 as FYNNEI. The CDR3 extends over 13 amino acids.

V and J are TRBV29-1 and TRBJ2-7; TRBD2 aligns across 7 bases. CDR3 size: 13 residues. With V trimmed by 4 bases and J by 7 bases, 10 bases remained unmatched. Germline CDR1 and CDR2: SQVTM and ANQGSEA. CDR3 region: CSVGQGGGGEQYF. The CDR3 nucleotides read TGCAGCGTTGGGCAGGGCGGGGGTGGAGAGCAGTACTTC.

V is TRBV2 and J is TRBJ2-2; D is uncertain. Looked up from germline, CDR1 is SNHLY and CDR2 is FYNNEI. The CDR3 has 14 amino acids. Trimming removed 3 bases from V and 7 bases from J, with 12 bases in between. CDR3 in DNA: TGTGCCAGCAGTGATAAGCCTGGTAACGGGGAGCTGTTTTTT. Encoded protein: CASSDKPGNGELFF.

The chain recombines TRBV4-1 with TRBJ2-7; 9 bases map to TRBD1. This CDR3 spans 16 amino acids. The junction had 10 bases not matched to a gene; V was cut back by 2 bases and J by 5 bases. In germline, CDR1 is MGHRA, CDR2 YSYEKL. CDR3 sequence (DNA): TGCGCCAGCAGCCAATCACCGGGACAGGGTCCCCACGAGCAGTACGTC. It yields the protein CASSQSPGQGPHEQYV.

The gene calls are TRBV24-1 and TRBJ2-3; tentatively, D is TRBD1 (5 bases). V lost 3 bases and J 4 bases, leaving 16 bases between the germline ends. CDR1 KGHDR and CDR2 SFDVKD come from the germline V gene. The CDR3 runs to 16 residues. The CDR3 region is CATSDHQGYWADTQYF. In DNA, the CDR3 is TGTGCCACCAGTGATCATCAGGGTTATTGGGCAGATACGCAGTATTTT.

This rearrangement joins TRBV7-2 to TRBJ1-5, with a tentative D call TRBD1 (6 bases). Trimming took off 6 bases at V and 3 bases at J, with 15 bases between the two ends. The CDR3 sequence is 15 residues long. The germline V gene encodes CDR1 SGHTA and CDR2 FQGNSA. DNA of the CDR3: TGTGCCAGCAGTCCCAGGGTGGGGGCCAATCAGCCCCAGCATTTT. Its protein is CASSPRVGANQPQHF.

This clone was seen only once. The chain combines TRBV12-3 or TRBV12-4 with TRBJ2-7; TRBD1 matches 9 bases. V gave up 3 bases and J gave up 6 bases; unmatched junction bases: 3. The CDR3 contains 13 residues. In DNA, the CDR3 is TGTGCCAGCAGTTTGGACAGGGGAGGCGAGCAGTACTTC. This encodes CASSLDRGGEQYF.

The CDR3 here is CASSFLGTGERNQPQHF. The CDR3 nucleotides read TGTGCCAGCAGCTTCCTCGGAACAGGGGAGAGAAATCAGCCCCAGCATTTT. The rearrangement links TRBV7-2 to TRBJ1-5, with 7 bases matching TRBD1. The CDR3 is 17 amino acids. The trim removed 3 bases at V and 4 bases at J, leaving 12 bases unmatched. CDR1 and CDR2 from the germline V gene are SGHTA and FQGNSA.

The chain recombines TRBV6-5 with TRBJ2-1, with TRBD1 identical over 8 bases. This CDR3 comprises 14 residues. Trimming cost V 4 bases and J 8 bases; bases outside gene matches: 7. Germline V gene lookup returns CDR1 MNHEY and CDR2 SVGAGI. The CDR3 sequence is CASSLTTGDDEQFF. CDR3 sequence (DNA): TGTGCCAGCAGTTTAACGACAGGGGATGATGAGCAGTTCTTC.

V is TRBV18 and J is TRBJ2-1, with 7 bases matching TRBD2. From germline, CDR1 is KGHSH and CDR2 LQKENI. This CDR3 comprises 15 residues. The junction had 7 bases not matched to a gene; V was cut back by 0 bases and J by 8 bases. The CDR3 loop reads CASSPPGRGGHEQFF. The CDR3, as DNA: TGTGCCAGCTCACCACCGGGAAGGGGAGGGCATGAGCAGTTCTTC.